These 17 T cell receptor beta chains were sequenced from one sample in a study of T cells after yellow fever vaccination. Via MiXCR, TCRdb re-called the 5' RACE reads, giving one row per CDR3 protein. The table shows about 340,000 distinct CDR3 sequences, with 3% to 4.5% occurring only once. The specimen comprised PBMCs, sampled 5 days after the yellow fever booster vaccination. Source of these receptors: a man aged 18 to 29 who received the YFV17D yellow fever vaccine.

This clonotype was found a few times. This rearrangement joins TRBV18 to TRBJ2-1; TRBD1 agrees at 8 bases. CDR1 and CDR2 (germline): KGHSH, LQKENI. CDR3 size: 15 residues. Trimming took 2 bases from V and 5 from J; bases not matched to a gene: 5. The CDR3 nucleotides read TGTGCCAGCTCACCAGTCAGGGGGCAAGACAATGAGCAGTTCTTC. Translated: CASSPVRGQDNEQFF.

This clonotype has a count of ten or more. The rearrangement links TRBV7-9 to TRBJ1-2, with TRBD1 as a possible D gene (6 bases). This CDR3 is 14 amino acids long. The V and J ends lost 5 bases and 7 bases respectively, with 17 bases between them. Germline values: CDR1 SEHNR, CDR2 FQNEAQ (reference sequence). The CDR3 reads CASSRDTGFVGYTF. The CDR3 DNA reads as TGTGCCAGCAGCCGCGATACAGGGTTTGTTGGCTACACCTTC.

The chain links TRBV7-9 to TRBJ2-1; no firm D call. Germline V gene lookup returns CDR1 SEHNR and CDR2 FQNEAQ (reference sequence). V gave up 2 bases and J gave up 6 bases, with 11 bases separating them. This CDR3 has 14 amino acids. The CDR3, as DNA: TGTGCCAGCAGCTTAAGTGGATACGGCAATGAGCAGTTCTTC. This gives the protein CASSLSGYGNEQFF.

Remarks on this clonotype: Compared with germline, one end of the junction differs, possibly owing to a read error. This rearrangement joins TRBV4-3 to TRBJ2-6; D is unclear. There are 16 residues in the CDR3. CDR1 LGHNA and CDR2 YSLEER come from the germline V gene. The CDR3 coding sequence is TGCTCCAGCAGCCAAGAAGACCTCTCTGGGGCCAACGTCCTGACTTTC. Translating it yields CSSSQEDLSGANVLTF.

This clonotype was detected many times. The CDR3 coding sequence is TGTGCCAGCAGTGAGGCAGCGGGGGGCTACGAGCAGTACGTC. Its protein is CASSEAAGGYEQYV. The J gene is TRBJ2-7, the V gene TRBV2, with TRBD2 matching 9 bases. This CDR3 spans 14 amino acids. The germline CDR1 and CDR2 sequences are SNHLY and FYNNEI. J gave up 3 bases and V 3 bases, and 3 bases lay outside the gene matches.

This clonotype showed up just a few times. This chain joins TRBV18 and TRBJ1-1, with 8 nucleotides matching TRBD1. The germline gives CDR1 KGHSH, CDR2 LQKENI. The CDR3 covers 15 residues. Trimming took 3 bases from V and 1 from J; bases not matched to a gene: 4. The CDR3 nucleotides are TGTGCCAGCTCACCCGGACAGGGTGAGAACACTGAAGCTTTCTTT. This codes for CASSPGQGENTEAFF.

V is TRBV9 and J is TRBJ1-5, with TRBD1 matching over 9 bases. V dropped 3 bases and J dropped 1; count of bases not matched to a gene: 2. This CDR3 comprises 15 residues. CDR1 is SGDLS and CDR2 is YYNGEE in the germline V gene. CDR3 residues: CASSDGQGSNQPQHF. For the CDR3, the DNA is TGTGCCAGCAGCGATGGACAGGGGAGCAATCAGCCCCAGCATTTT.

This clonotype has just a few counts. The V and J genes are TRBV19 and TRBJ1-1; a possible D gene is TRBD1 (6 bases). The CDR3 covers 15 residues. CDR1 is LNHDA and CDR2 is SQIVND in the germline V gene (reference sequence). Trimming cost V 3 bases and J 1 base, with 12 bases left between them. In nucleotides, the CDR3 is TGTGCCAGTAGTATTTGGGGGGCCGGGAACACTGAAGCTTTCTTT. Protein product: CASSIWGAGNTEAFF.

This clonotype was seen only a few times. For the CDR3, the DNA is TGTGCCAGCAGCCAAGGGACTAGCGGGGGCTACAGCACAGATACGCAGTATTTT. Translating it yields CASSQGTSGGYSTDTQYF. The rearrangement joins TRBV3-1 to TRBJ2-3, with 13 bases that match TRBD2. The CDR3 is made up of 18 amino acids. Germline V lookup: CDR1 LGHDT, CDR2 YNNKEL (reference sequence). V shed 1 base and J 0 bases; nucleotides not matched to a gene: 4.

The chain uses TRBV4-1 and TRBJ2-7, with D perhaps assigned TRBD1 or TRBD2 (6 bases each). The length of the CDR3 is 17 residues. The ends were cut back, 3 bases at V and 1 base at J, with 19 bases in the middle. Germline V gene data show CDR1 as MGHRA and CDR2 as YSYEKL. CDR3 sequence: CASSQGGQASSSYEQYF. CDR3 DNA sequence: TGCGCCAGCAGCCAGGGGGGACAAGCCTCTTCTTCCTACGAGCAGTACTTC.

This clonotype showed up many times. The V and J genes are TRBV10-3 and TRBJ2-5; possibly TRBD1 for D (7 bases). The CDR3 totals 13 residues. Germline CDR1 ENHRY, CDR2 SYGVKD. The V and J ends lost 3 bases and 5 bases respectively, with 10 bases between them. CDR3 region: CAISEAGGETQYF. The CDR3 region has the DNA TGTGCCATCAGTGAAGCAGGGGGGGAGACCCAGTACTTC.

This chain connects TRBV4-3 to TRBJ2-1, with D unresolved. The V end was cut by 5 bases, the J end by 11 bases, with 19 bases between. Germline lookup yields CDR1 LGHNA and CDR2 YSLEER. There are 14 residues in the CDR3. The CDR3 coding sequence is TGCGCCAGCAGCGACGGCTACCAAAGTCTACAGCAGTTCTTC. Protein: CASSDGYQSLQQFF.

The chain has TRBV7-9 and TRBJ2-3; TRBD1 might be the D (6 bases). V lost 3 bases to trimming and J lost 1 base, with 14 bases between them. The CDR3 consists of 16 residues. Germline CDR1 reads SEHNR; CDR2 reads FQNEAQ (reference sequence). For the CDR3, the DNA is TGTGCCAGCAGCTTTCAAGAGAGACAGGGCACAGATACGCAGTATTTT. It translates to CASSFQERQGTDTQYF.

This clonotype has just a few counts. The V gene is TRBV27, the J gene TRBJ1-4; the match to TRBD1 covers 7 bases. There are 14 residues in the CDR3. Germline V CDR1 and CDR2: MNHEY, SMNVEV (reference sequence). The V gene end was trimmed by 6 bases and the J gene end by 7 bases; junction bases not matched to a gene: 8. CDR3 bases: TGTGCCAGCAGGTTGGAGGGGGCAGGTGAAAAACTGTTTTTT. It translates to CASRLEGAGEKLFF.

The sample holds many counts of this clonotype. V usage is TRBV12-3 or TRBV12-4 and J usage is TRBJ2-5; a possible D gene is TRBD2 (7 bases). This CDR3 comprises 14 residues. V lost 7 bases and J lost 3, with 15 bases in between. The CDR3 region has the DNA TGTGCCAGCATCAAAATAGGGGGGGAAGAGACCCAGTACTTC. Its translation: CASIKIGGEETQYF.

This clonotype was picked up many times. V and J are TRBV7-6 and TRBJ2-5, with D perhaps TRBD2 (6 bases). Trimming pared 5 bases from V and 5 bases from J, leaving 27 bases between. This CDR3 has 18 residues. Per germline, CDR1 SGHVS and CDR2 FNYEAQ. The DNA of the CDR3 is TGTGCCAGCAGCCGGAAACGACTAGGTTTTAAAGGGCGTGAGACCCAGTACTTC. Translating it yields CASSRKRLGFKGRETQYF.

The genes are TRBV4-3 and TRBJ2-1, with TRBD2 matching 13 bases. There are 16 residues in the CDR3. CDR1 LGHNA and CDR2 YSLEER come from the germline V gene. V shed 1 base and J 12 bases; nucleotides not matched to a gene: 9. The CDR3 sequence is CASSQAPGLAGKGQFF. CDR3 DNA: TGCGCCAGCAGCCAAGCGCCGGGACTAGCGGGGAAGGGGCAGTTCTTC.